The 9 T cell receptor beta chains given below trace back to one sample, sequenced in a study of human CD8 memory T cell subsets. UMI-labeled 5' RACE produced the TCR beta libraries. After re-calling the 5' RACE reads, TCRdb lists one entry per CDR3 protein, DNA absent. The sample is made up of a few thousand distinct CDR3 sequences, and the top ten hold around 28% of it. Sample: CD8+ effector memory T cells (TEM) sorted from PBMCs. Specified subset: effector memory CD8 T cells, CCR7- CD45RO+ CD95+. These receptors originate from a human donor in good health.

The CDR3 loop is CSVGTSGDTQYF. This chain uses TRBV29-1 with TRBJ2-3; lacking DNA, the TRBD2 call made by TCRdb goes unchecked. Germline loops: CDR1 SQVTM, CDR2 ANQGSEA. The length of the CDR3 is 12 residues.

The chain has TRBV25-1 and TRBJ2-7. The length of the CDR3 is 12 residues. CDR1 is MGHDK and CDR2 is SYGVNS in the germline V gene. The CDR3 region is CASSPSSGEQYF.

This clonotype is labeled medium-sized based on frequency. The genes are TRBV29-1 and TRBJ2-5. Germline V gene lookup returns CDR1 SQVTM and CDR2 ANQGSEA. This CDR3 is built from 14 residues. CDR3 sequence: CSAEDLVNQETQYF.

The gene calls are TRBV13 and TRBJ2-7; the D call from TCRdb, TRBD1, cannot be confirmed without DNA. CDR1 PRHDT and CDR2 FYEKMQ come from the germline V gene (reference sequence). The CDR3 spans 15 residues. This CDR3 is CASSLEGQGTYEQYF. Full variable domain (missing parts from reference TRBV13 and TRBJ2-7): AAGVIQSPRHLIKEKRETATLKCYPIPRHDTVYWYQQGPGQDPQFLISFYEKMQSDKGSIPDRFSAQQFSDYHSELNMSSLELGDSALYFCASSLEGQGTYEQYFGPGTRLTVT.

This CDR3 reads CASSEEGGTPREQYF. The chain uses TRBV6-1 and TRBJ2-7; TCRdb outputs TRBD2, but without DNA this stays unchecked. Looked up from germline, CDR1 is MNHNS and CDR2 is SASEGT. The CDR3 extends over 15 amino acids.

V usage is TRBV14 and J usage is TRBJ2-7; there is no DNA to check the TCRdb D call of TRBD2. Germline V gives CDR1 SGHDN, CDR2 FVKESK. This CDR3 has 16 residues. The CDR3 protein is CASSQAGGLMTYEQYF. Using reference TRBV14 and TRBJ2-7 for the parts outside the CDR3, the full variable domain is EAGVTQFPSHSVIEKGQTVTLRCDPISGHDNLYWYRRVMGKEIKFLLHFVKESKQDESGMPNNRFLAERTGGTYSTLKVQPAELEDSGVYFCASSQAGGLMTYEQYFGPGTRLTVT.

The rearrangement uses TRBV5-6 and TRBJ2-3. The CDR3 has 14 residues. Germline V CDR1 and CDR2: SGHDT, YYEEEE. The CDR3 region is CASSFLQFTDTQYF.

The J gene is TRBJ2-5, the V gene TRBV24-1; without DNA, the TCRdb call of TRBD2 cannot be checked. This CDR3 is built from 13 residues. From germline, CDR1 is KGHDR and CDR2 SFDVKD. The chain's CDR3 is CATSLSPQETQYF.

The chain is built from TRBV11-3 and TRBJ2-1. In germline, CDR1 is SGHNT, CDR2 YENEEA. The CDR3 sequence is 16 residues long. The CDR3 spells CASSHQSGSSYNEQFF.